The 14 T cell receptor beta chains below come from one sample, sequenced in a study of identical twins. TCRdb re-called the 5' RACE reads with MiXCR, one entry per CDR3 protein. The sample consists of hundreds of thousands of distinct CDR3 sequences, around an eighth of them appearing once. These data were also reused for a study on yellow fever vaccine responses in identical twins.

Sequencing used PBMCs. These receptors all stem from a woman in her late teens or twenties in good health.

This chain uses TRBV5-6 with TRBJ2-1, with TRBD1 matching 9 bases. The CDR3 is made up of 20 amino acids. Trimming cost V 2 bases and J 7 bases; bases outside gene matches: 22. Germline CDR1 reads SGHDT; CDR2 reads YYEEEE. This chain's CDR3 is CASSFWEEGPGQGRHNEQFF. The CDR3 bases are TGTGCCAGCAGCTTCTGGGAAGAAGGGCCCGGACAGGGGCGCCATAATGAGCAGTTCTTC. The variable domain in full, completed from reference TRBV5-6 and TRBJ2-1, reads DAGVTQSPTHLIKTRGQQVTLRCSPKSGHDTVSWYQQALGQGPQFIFQYYEEEERQRGNFPDRFSGHQFPNYSSELNVNALLLGDSALYLCASSFWEEGPGQGRHNEQFFGPGTRLTVL.

V gene TRBV7-6 combines with J gene TRBJ2-2, with D perhaps matching TRBD2 (6 bases). This CDR3 region has 16 residues. The germline V gene encodes CDR1 SGHVS and CDR2 FNYEAQ. Deletions cut 1 base from V and 4 bases from J, with 13 bases between. In DNA form, the CDR3 reads TGTGCCAGCAGCTTAGTTGCGGGGTTAGGCACCGGGGAGCTGTTTTTT. Encoded protein: CASSLVAGLGTGELFF.

This clonotype has a handful of counts. This chain links TRBV7-2 with TRBJ2-7; 9 positions agree with TRBD1. Germline CDR1 and CDR2: SGHTA and FQGNSA. The CDR3 runs 13 residues. The V segment lost 5 bases and the J segment 6 bases; nucleotides outside the gene matches: 5. Written as DNA, the CDR3 is TGTGCCAGCAGCCCACGGACAGGGGTCGAGCAGTACTTC. Translating gives CASSPRTGVEQYF.

V usage is TRBV10-3 and J usage is TRBJ1-2, with no clear D. In germline, CDR1 is ENHRY, CDR2 SYGVKD. V gave up 2 bases and J gave up 4 bases, with 8 bases separating them. CDR3 size: 13 residues. CDR3 sequence reads: CAISETELYGYTF. The CDR3 DNA reads as TGTGCCATCAGTGAGACGGAGCTCTATGGCTACACCTTC.

This clonotype was detected a few times. The chain links TRBV12-3 or TRBV12-4 to TRBJ2-1, with 11 bases identical to TRBD2. The J segment lost 7 bases and the V segment lost 6 bases, leaving 11 bases of the junction unmatched. CDR3 size: 16 residues. CDR3 nucleotides: TGTGCCAGCAGAATGTTGGGACTAGCGGAGGGGAATGAGCAGTTCTTC. Its protein is CASRMLGLAEGNEQFF.

This clonotype was found many times. V usage is TRBV20-1 and J usage is TRBJ2-2; D call uncertain. The germline V and J ends were trimmed by 6 bases and 0 bases, with 14 bases remaining between them. The CDR3 is 15 residues long. CDR1 is DFQATT and CDR2 is SNEGSKA in the germline V gene (reference sequence). Here the CDR3 reads CSAHQSDPNTGELFF. As DNA, the CDR3 is TGCAGTGCGCACCAGTCTGATCCGAACACCGGGGAGCTGTTTTTT.

This clonotype was counted only a few times. This rearrangement joins TRBV7-9 to TRBJ1-5, with D perhaps TRBD1 (6 bases). Trimming removed 5 bases from V and 9 bases from J, with 11 bases in between. The germline V gene encodes CDR1 SEHNR and CDR2 FQNEAQ (reference sequence). The CDR3 length is 12 residues. CDR3 bases: TGTGCCAGCAGCCCGATACAGGGGCCCCAGCATTTT. This encodes CASSPIQGPQHF.

The chain uses TRBV20-1 and TRBJ2-5, with TRBD2 identical over 8 bases. There are 15 residues in the CDR3. Per the germline V gene, CDR1 is DFQATT and CDR2 is SNEGSKA (reference sequence). With V trimmed by 0 bases and J by 3 bases, 6 bases remained unmatched. CDR3 bases: TGCAGTGCTAGAGAAGCGGGGGAATCTAAAGAGACCCAGTACTTC. Translating gives CSAREAGESKETQYF.

The chain employs TRBV5-1 and TRBJ1-6; maybe TRBD1 (5 bases). V lost 4 bases to trimming and J lost 7 bases, with 18 bases between them. Germline values: CDR1 SGHRS, CDR2 YFSETQ. The CDR3 extends over 16 amino acids. CDR3 DNA sequence: TGCGCCAGCAGCCTATCGACAGCGGCAGGGAATTCACCCCTCCACTTT. Protein product: CASSLSTAAGNSPLHF. Full variable domain (outside the CDR3, taken from reference TRBV5-1 and TRBJ1-6): KAGVTQTPRYLIKTRGQQVTLSCSPISGHRSVSWYQQTPGQGLQFLFEYFSETQRNKGNFPGRFSGRQFSNSRSEMNVSTLELGDSALYLCASSLSTAAGNSPLHFGNGTRLTVT.

This clonotype was detected many times. The chain is built from TRBV28 and TRBJ2-3; D is undetermined. Per the germline V gene, CDR1 is MDHEN and CDR2 is SYDVKM. V lost 5 bases, J lost 10 bases, and 10 bases lay in between. The CDR3 spans 11 residues. CDR3 region: CASSRSYAQYF. DNA for the CDR3: TGTGCCAGCAGTCGCAGTTATGCGCAGTATTTT. The variable domain in full, completed from reference TRBV28 and TRBJ2-3, reads DVKVTQSSRYLVKRTGEKVFLECVQDMDHENMFWYRQDPGLGLRLIYFSYDVKMKEKGDIPEGYSVSREKKERFSLILESASTNQTSMYLCASSRSYAQYFGPGTRLTVL.

This clonotype was seen more than once but under ten times. This chain links TRBV9 with TRBJ2-1; the D is unclear. The CDR3 length is 15 residues. Germline V gene data show CDR1 as SGDLS and CDR2 as YYNGEE. Trimming took 2 bases from V and 9 from J, leaving 18 bases between them. The CDR3 DNA follows: TGTGCCAGCAGCGTCCTTTCGGTCCCATCAAGTGAGCAGTTCTTC. It encodes CASSVLSVPSSEQFF.

This clonotype was observed many times. V gene TRBV20-1 combines with J gene TRBJ2-3, with 9 bases matching TRBD1. CDR1 DFQATT and CDR2 SNEGSKA come from the germline V gene (reference sequence). The CDR3 covers 12 residues. This CDR3 reads CIGQGSTDTQYF. The CDR3 bases are TGCATAGGACAGGGGAGCACAGATACGCAGTATTTT.

The gene calls are TRBV11-1 and TRBJ2-1; D could derive from TRBD1 or TRBD2 (6 bases each). The CDR3 has 15 amino acids. V lost 6 bases and J 3 bases, leaving 15 bases between the germline ends. Germline V gene lookup returns CDR1 SGHAT and CDR2 FQDESV (reference sequence). This chain's CDR3 is CASRPGGPHYNEQFF. Written as DNA, the CDR3 is TGTGCCAGCAGACCTGGGGGGCCGCACTACAATGAGCAGTTCTTC.

This chain joins TRBV28 and TRBJ2-1; D unresolved. Germline V CDR1 and CDR2: MDHEN, SYDVKM. Trimming pared 4 bases from V and 9 bases from J, leaving 16 bases between. The CDR3 totals 14 residues. The CDR3 DNA is TGTGCCAGCAGTTCAGCTTCTGTAATGGGTGAGCAGTTCTTC. This gives the protein CASSSASVMGEQFF.